This T cell receptor beta chain was sequenced for a study of CD8+CD57+ T cells in acquired aplastic anemia. Study overall: Isolated CD4+ and CD8+ cells, once sorted, yielded DNA averaging around 3.3 ug.

This CDR3 is 15 amino acids long. Germline V lookup: CDR1 MGHRA, CDR2 YSYEKL. The V end lost 1 base, the J end lost 1 base, and 7 bases lay between the germline ends. Study-wide results and limits: Both patients and controls carried the same twenty-nine CD8+ CDR3 sequences.

CDR3 and TCR beta VDJ profiling relied on genomic DNA as the template. Each CDR3 protein gets one entry after TCRdb re-called the reads with MiXCR. This table has approximately 190,000 distinct CDR3 sequences, approximately 50% appearing once. CD8+CD57+ cell expansion, shown by flow cytometry, had occurred in the patients selected for sequencing. At the time of blood sampling, patients had not yet received any therapy. Notes on this clonotype: Its target is unknown.

The receptor was isolated from a human donor with aplastic anemia. V gene TRBV4-1 combines with J gene TRBJ1-4, with D uncertain. Sequencing was done on a sample of sorted CD4+, CD8+, or CD8+CD57+ T cells (not recorded which) from PBMCs. CDR3 amino acids: CASSQGARTNEKLFF. The CDR3 region has the DNA TGCGCCAGCAGCCAAGGTGCCAGAACTAATGAAAAACTGTTTTTT.